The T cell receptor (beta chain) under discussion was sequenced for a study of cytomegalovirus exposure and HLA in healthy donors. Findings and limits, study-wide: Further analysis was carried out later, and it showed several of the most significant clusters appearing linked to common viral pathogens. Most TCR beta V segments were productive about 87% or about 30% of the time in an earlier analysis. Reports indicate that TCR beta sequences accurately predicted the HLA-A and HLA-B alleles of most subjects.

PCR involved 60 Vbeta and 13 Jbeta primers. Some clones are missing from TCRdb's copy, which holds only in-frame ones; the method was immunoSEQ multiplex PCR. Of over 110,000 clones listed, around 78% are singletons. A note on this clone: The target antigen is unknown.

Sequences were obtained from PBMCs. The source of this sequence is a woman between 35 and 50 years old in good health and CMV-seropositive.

The CDR3: CASNSGTASGSYEQYF. The CDR3 region has the DNA TGTGCCAGCAACTCCGGGACGGCTAGCGGTTCCTACGAGCAGTACTTC. This chain joins TRBV5-6 and TRBJ2-7, with 7 bases that match TRBD2. The junction had 13 bases not matched to a gene; V was cut back by 6 bases and J by 1 base. The germline CDR1 and CDR2 sequences are SGHDT and YYEEEE. The CDR3 spans 16 residues.